Presented here are 18 T cell receptor beta chains from one specimen sequenced in a study of cytomegalovirus exposure and HLA in healthy donors. PCR used 60 Vbeta primers and 13 Jbeta primers. TCRdb's copy holds only in-frame clones and misses some; the assay was immunoSEQ multiplex PCR. The sample records approximately 120,000 clones, roughly 74% being singletons. The sequenced sample consisted of PBMCs. The receptors here all came from a man between 40 and 49 years old in good health and CMV-seronegative.

The J gene is TRBJ1-1, the V gene TRBV9, with D perhaps TRBD1 (5 bases). Between the trimmed V and J ends, which lost 4 bases and 1 base, there was a span of 17 bases. The CDR3 has 16 amino acids. Germline-derived CDR1 and CDR2 are SGDLS and YYNGEE. The CDR3 spells CASSPLGRGTNTEAFF. The CDR3 region has the DNA TGTGCCAGCAGCCCCTTGGGCCGGGGGACGAACACTGAAGCTTTCTTT.

V is TRBV5-4 and J is TRBJ2-1, with TRBD1 matching over 8 bases. V trimming: 4 bases; J trimming: 4 bases; junction bases outside the gene matches: 7. CDR3 size: 15 residues. The V gene's germline CDR1 is SGHNT and CDR2 YYREEE (reference sequence). The CDR3 region is CASSRRDRTYNEQFF. CDR3 coding DNA: TGTGCCAGCAGCCGCCGGGACAGGACTTACAATGAGCAGTTCTTC.

The chain has TRBV29-1 and TRBJ2-1; TRBD1 might be the D (5 bases). CDR3 length: 11 amino acids. V was clipped by 6 bases and J by 9 bases, with 12 bases between them. CDR1 is SQVTM and CDR2 is ANQGSEA in the germline V gene. CDR3 coding DNA: TGCAGCGTATGGGGTAGGGGTGAGCAGTTCTTC. It specifies CSVWGRGEQFF.

V is TRBV23-1 and J is TRBJ1-5; perhaps TRBD1 as D (5 bases). TRBV23-1 is an ORF for which the function is uncertain. The length of the CDR3 is 16 residues. Trimming cost V 0 bases and J 0 bases, with 9 bases left between them. DNA of the CDR3: TGCGCCAGCAGTCAATCGACAGATTATAGCAATCAGCCCCAGCATTTT. It yields the protein CASSQSTDYSNQPQHF.

The J gene is TRBJ1-4, the V gene TRBV29-1; D gene unclear. V shed 6 bases and J shed 3 bases, with 11 bases lying between them. In germline, CDR1 is SQVTM, CDR2 ANQGSEA. This CDR3 contains 13 residues. The CDR3 is CSVLRGSNEKLFF. The CDR3, as DNA: TGCAGCGTGCTTCGCGGGTCTAATGAAAAACTGTTTTTT.

The chain joins TRBV13 to TRBJ2-3; maybe TRBD2 (6 bases). Trimming stripped 5 bases from V and 0 bases from J, with 18 bases between. The CDR3 covers 17 residues. Germline CDR1 PRHDT, CDR2 FYEKMQ (reference sequence). This CDR3 is CASSGLAPRSSTDTQYF. For the CDR3, the DNA is TGTGCCAGCAGCGGGCTAGCGCCACGCTCTAGCACAGATACGCAGTATTTT.

This chain joins TRBV13 and TRBJ2-7; 8 bases agree with TRBD2. Trimming took 6 bases from V and 3 from J; bases not matched to a gene: 7. The V gene's germline CDR1 is PRHDT and CDR2 FYEKMQ (reference sequence). This CDR3 comprises 14 residues. CDR3 sequence: CASRSSGTSYEQYF. DNA for the CDR3: TGTGCCAGCAGGTCGAGCGGGACTAGCTACGAGCAGTACTTC. Based on the CDR3 plus reference TRBV13 and TRBJ2-7, the full variable domain is AAGVIQSPRHLIKEKRETATLKCYPIPRHDTVYWYQQGPGQDPQFLISFYEKMQSDKGSIPDRFSAQQFSDYHSELNMSSLELGDSALYFCASRSSGTSYEQYFGPGTRLTVT.

The V gene is TRBV15, the J gene TRBJ2-5; D possibly corresponds to TRBD1 (6 bases). The germline V gene has CDR1 LNHNV and CDR2 YYDKDF (reference sequence). Trimming stripped 3 bases from V and 2 bases from J, with 10 bases between. The CDR3 runs 14 residues. CDR3 protein: CATSRGQGQETQYF. CDR3 nucleotide sequence: TGTGCCACCAGCAGGGGACAAGGACAAGAGACCCAGTACTTC. Filled out from reference TRBV15 and TRBJ2-5, the complete variable domain reads DAMVIQNPRYQVTQFGKPVTLSCSQTLNHNVMYWYQQKSSQAPKLLFHYYDKDFNNEADTPDNFQSRRPNTSFCFLDIRSPGLGDTAMYLCATSRGQGQETQYFGPGTRLLVL.

V and J are TRBV2 and TRBJ2-1; TRBD1 might be the D (6 bases). V was trimmed by 4 bases and J by 6 bases, leaving 19 bases between them. Germline V gene data show CDR1 as SNHLY and CDR2 as FYNNEI. The CDR3 extends over 16 amino acids. This CDR3 is CASSANTQGLGNEQFF. In nucleotides, the CDR3 is TGTGCCAGCAGTGCCAACACACAGGGTTTGGGCAATGAGCAGTTCTTC.

A word on this clone: Its ends do not fully match the called genes, so a read error is possible. This chain links TRBV7-9 with TRBJ2-1, with a weak D call TRBD1 (6 bases). Germline CDR1 reads SEHNR; CDR2 reads FQNEAQ (reference sequence). The CDR3 extends over 12 amino acids. The CDR3 nucleotides are TGTTCCAGCAGCCTACAGGGAAATGAGCAGTTCTTC. Protein: CSSSLQGNEQFF.

The chain joins TRBV7-9 to TRBJ1-1; no clear D. The V end was cut by 3 bases, the J end by 5 bases, with 4 bases between. This CDR3 is built from 11 residues. The germline CDR1 and CDR2 sequences are SEHNR and FQNEAQ (reference sequence). Here the CDR3 reads CASSLSTEAFF. The CDR3 DNA reads as TGTGCCAGCAGCTTGTCGACTGAAGCTTTCTTT.

This clone has just a few counts. This chain connects TRBV4-3 to TRBJ2-7; a possible D gene is TRBD2 (6 bases). In germline, CDR1 is LGHNA, CDR2 YSLEER. V was trimmed by 1 base and J by 0 bases, leaving 13 bases between them. The CDR3 contains 16 residues. The CDR3 DNA sequence: TGCGCCAGCAGCCAAGGTAGGAGGGGCCCCTCCTACGAGCAGTACTTC. It yields the protein CASSQGRRGPSYEQYF.

A few counts support this clone. The chain carries TRBV19 and TRBJ1-1; D ambiguous. The CDR3 spans 14 residues. Germline loops: CDR1 LNHDA, CDR2 SQIVND (reference sequence). V lost 5 bases and J lost 1, with 11 bases in between. CDR3 coding DNA: TGTGCCAGTAGTCTCACATCCGAGAACACTGAAGCTTTCTTT. Residues: CASSLTSENTEAFF. Full variable domain (rest looked up from reference TRBV19 and TRBJ1-1): DGGITQSPKYLFRKEGQNVTLSCEQNLNHDAMYWYRQDPGQGLRLIYYSQIVNDFQKGDIAEGYSVSREKKESFPLTVTSAQKNPTAFYLCASSLTSENTEAFFGQGTRLTVV.

The chain recombines TRBV7-9 with TRBJ2-2; TRBD2 might be the D (6 bases). Germline-derived CDR1 and CDR2 are SEHNR and FQNEAQ (reference sequence). Trimming took off 5 bases at V and 0 bases at J, with 10 bases between the two ends. The CDR3 is 15 residues long. For the CDR3, the DNA is TGTGCCAGCAGCACTGGGGGGACGAACACCGGGGAGCTGTTTTTT. It codes for CASSTGGTNTGELFF. Full variable domain (missing parts from reference TRBV7-9 and TRBJ2-2): DTGVSQNPRHKITKRGQNVTFRCDPISEHNRLYWYRQTLGQGPEFLTYFQNEAQLEKSRLLSDRFSAERPKGSFSTLEIQRTEQGDSAMYLCASSTGGTNTGELFFGEGSRLTVL.

The rearrangement links TRBV2 to TRBJ1-5; a possible D gene is TRBD1 (6 bases). This CDR3 has 13 residues. The V and J ends lost 6 bases and 11 bases respectively, with 17 bases between them. From germline, CDR1 is SNHLY and CDR2 FYNNEI. The CDR3 DNA reads TGTGCCAGCAGGGGACCGGGGGGGCAGGCCCAGCATTTT. Amino acids: CASRGPGGQAQHF.

The gene calls are TRBV19 and TRBJ1-4; D is perhaps TRBD1 (6 bases). Germline CDR1 reads LNHDA; CDR2 reads SQIVND (reference sequence). Trimming removed 4 bases from V and 2 bases from J, with 11 bases in between. This CDR3 is built from 15 residues. In DNA form, the CDR3 reads TGTGCCAGTAGTACTCACAGGGACACTAATGAAAAACTGTTTTTT. This gives the protein CASSTHRDTNEKLFF.

This clone was seen only once. This sequence joins TRBV28 and TRBJ2-7; D perhaps matches TRBD2 (6 bases). The CDR3 runs 14 residues. V was trimmed by 1 base and J by 2 bases, leaving 9 bases between them. Germline V CDR1 and CDR2: MDHEN, SYDVKM. DNA of the CDR3: TGTGCCAGCAGTTTATCAACGGGGGCCTACGAGCAGTACTTC. It is translated as CASSLSTGAYEQYF.

V and J are TRBV11-2 and TRBJ1-2; 11 bases align to TRBD1. From germline, CDR1 is SGHAT and CDR2 FQNNGV. This CDR3 spans 15 amino acids. The V segment lost 5 bases and the J segment 4 bases; nucleotides outside the gene matches: 6. The CDR3 here is CASSHRDRGTYGYTF. As DNA, the CDR3 is TGTGCCAGCAGCCACCGGGACAGGGGGACCTATGGCTACACCTTC. Using reference TRBV11-2 and TRBJ1-2 for the parts outside the CDR3, the full variable domain is EAGVAQSPRYKIIEKRQSVAFWCNPISGHATLYWYQQILGQGPKLLIQFQNNGVVDDSQLPKDRFSAERLKGVDSTLKIQPAKLEDSAVYLCASSHRDRGTYGYTFGSGTRLTVV.